The present T cell receptor (beta chain) was sequenced within a study of spatial heterogeneity in lung cancer. Time point of the sample: sample taken at primary tumor resection. Unsorted whole RNA of tumor, nontumor lung or frozen PBMC was sequenced. CDR1 SGHRS and CDR2 YFSETQ come from the germline V gene. This CDR3 is 13 amino acids long. The V segment lost 4 bases and the J segment 6 bases; nucleotides outside the gene matches: 5. Every TCR cDNA molecule bore a unique molecular identifier. TCRdb processed the 5' RACE reads anew with MiXCR; each CDR3 protein has one entry. The repertoire consists of about 11,000 distinct CDR3 sequences, with roughly 3.8% occurring once and the leading ten covering approximately 8%.

The chain combines TRBV5-1 with TRBJ1-2, with 8 bases identical to TRBD1. This sequence originates from a male donor with early-stage non-small cell lung cancer. Source: normal lung tissue next to the tumor, taken at surgery. The CDR3 sequence is CASSMTGENGYTF. CDR3 coding DNA: TGCGCCAGCAGCATGACAGGGGAGAATGGCTACACCTTC.